This T cell receptor beta chain derives from a study of shared clonotypes between healthy human individuals. Study context: Ranging from 18 to 49 in age, donors were a couple of women and a few men.

TCRdb's copy holds only in-frame clones and misses some; the assay was immunoSEQ multiplex PCR. Among about 2.1 million clones listed, 93% were seen once. The J segment lost 0 bases and the V segment lost 4 bases, leaving 11 bases of the junction unmatched. Germline V lookup: CDR1 SEHNR, CDR2 FQNEAQ (reference sequence). This CDR3 contains 17 residues. Naive CD8 cells lacked CD45RO, underwent positive selection for CCR7 and left out terminally differentiated effector memory CD45RA+ cells. The donors, all of them Caucasian adults, lived in Nashville, Tennessee. V usage is TRBV7-9 and J usage is TRBJ1-2; the match to TRBD1 covers 7 bases. The TCR sequence derives from a man aged 18 to 30 in good health. Some clones in this sample may be carry-over from other donors' samples. Sequencing was carried out using naive CD8+ T cells from PBMCs. This CDR3 reads CASSSPLGQDTNYGYTF. The CDR3 coding sequence is TGTGCCAGCAGCTCTCCCCTCGGACAGGATACTAACTATGGCTACACCTTC.